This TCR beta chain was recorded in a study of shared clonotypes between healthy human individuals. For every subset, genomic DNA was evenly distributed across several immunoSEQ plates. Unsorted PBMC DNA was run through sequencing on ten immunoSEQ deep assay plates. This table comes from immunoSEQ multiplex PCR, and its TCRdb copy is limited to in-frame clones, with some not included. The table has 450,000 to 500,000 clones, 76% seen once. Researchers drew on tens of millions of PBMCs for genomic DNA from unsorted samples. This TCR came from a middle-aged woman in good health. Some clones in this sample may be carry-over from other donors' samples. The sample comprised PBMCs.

DNA of the CDR3: TGTGCCAGCAGCGTAGTAGCGGGTTCCTACGAGCAGTACTTC. It encodes CASSVVAGSYEQYF. This rearrangement joins TRBV9 to TRBJ2-7, with 7 bases identical to TRBD2. The germline gives CDR1 SGDLS, CDR2 YYNGEE. V trimming: 0 bases; J trimming: 1 base; junction bases outside the gene matches: 1. The CDR3 is 14 amino acids.